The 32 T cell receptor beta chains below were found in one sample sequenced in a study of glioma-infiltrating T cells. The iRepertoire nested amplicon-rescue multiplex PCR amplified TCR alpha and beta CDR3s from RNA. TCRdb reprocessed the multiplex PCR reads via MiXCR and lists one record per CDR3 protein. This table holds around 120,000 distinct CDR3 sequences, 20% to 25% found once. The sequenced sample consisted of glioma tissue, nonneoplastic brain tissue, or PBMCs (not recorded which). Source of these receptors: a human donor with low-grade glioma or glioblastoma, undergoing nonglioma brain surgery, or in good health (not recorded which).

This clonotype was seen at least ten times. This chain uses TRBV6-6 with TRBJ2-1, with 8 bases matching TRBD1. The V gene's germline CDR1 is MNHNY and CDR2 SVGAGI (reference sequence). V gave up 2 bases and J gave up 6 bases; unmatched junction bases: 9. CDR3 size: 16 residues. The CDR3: CASSYPRLTGVNEQFF. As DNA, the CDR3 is TGTGCCAGCAGTTACCCCCGCCTGACAGGGGTCAATGAGCAGTTCTTC.

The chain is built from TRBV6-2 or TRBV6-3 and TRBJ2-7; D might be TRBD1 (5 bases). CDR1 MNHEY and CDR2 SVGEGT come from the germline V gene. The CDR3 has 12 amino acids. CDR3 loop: CASSLQGYEQCV. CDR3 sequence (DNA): TGTGCCAGCAGTTTGCAGGGCTACGAGCAGTGCGTC.

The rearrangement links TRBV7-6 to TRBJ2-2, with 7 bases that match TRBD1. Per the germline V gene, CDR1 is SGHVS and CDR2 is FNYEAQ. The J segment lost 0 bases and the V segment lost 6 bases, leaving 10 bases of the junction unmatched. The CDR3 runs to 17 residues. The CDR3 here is CASSSRQGAANTGELFF. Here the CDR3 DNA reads TGTGCCAGCAGTTCGAGACAGGGAGCAGCGAACACCGGGGAGCTGTTTTTT. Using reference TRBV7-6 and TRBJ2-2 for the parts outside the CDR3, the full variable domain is GAGVSQSPRYKVTKRGQDVALRCDPISGHVSLYWYRQALGQGPEFLTYFNYEAQQDKSGLPNDRFSAERPEGSISTLTIQRTEQRDSAMYRCASSSRQGAANTGELFFGEGSRLTVL.

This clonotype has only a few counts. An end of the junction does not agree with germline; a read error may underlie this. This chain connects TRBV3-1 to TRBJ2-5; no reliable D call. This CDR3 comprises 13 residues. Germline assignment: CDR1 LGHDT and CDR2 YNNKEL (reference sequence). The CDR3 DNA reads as TGTGCCAGCAGCGAAGATGTTGGGGAGACCCAGTACTTC. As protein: CASSEDVGETQYF.

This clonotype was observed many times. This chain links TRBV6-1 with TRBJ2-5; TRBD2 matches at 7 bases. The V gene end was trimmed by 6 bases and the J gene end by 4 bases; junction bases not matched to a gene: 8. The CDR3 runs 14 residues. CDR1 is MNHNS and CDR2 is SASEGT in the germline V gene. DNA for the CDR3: TGTGCCAGCAGCCAGCGGGGATTGGGAGAGACCCAGTACTTC. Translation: CASSQRGLGETQYF.

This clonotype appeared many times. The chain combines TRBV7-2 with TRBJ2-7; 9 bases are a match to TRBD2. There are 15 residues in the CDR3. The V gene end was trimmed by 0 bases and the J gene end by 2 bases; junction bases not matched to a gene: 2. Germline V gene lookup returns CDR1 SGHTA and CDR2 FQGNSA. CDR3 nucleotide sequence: TGTGCCAGCAGCTTAGCCCTAGCGGGGACCTACGAGCAGTACGTC. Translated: CASSLALAGTYEQYV.

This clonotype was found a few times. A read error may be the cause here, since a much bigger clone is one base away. The CDR3: CVSTKQGRFAEAFF. The CDR3 bases are TGTGTCAGCACCAAACAGGGGCGTTTCGCTGAAGCTTTCTTT. The J gene is TRBJ1-1, the V gene TRBV27, with 7 bases aligning to TRBD1. Germline CDR1 reads MNHEY; CDR2 reads SMNVEV (reference sequence). There are 14 residues in the CDR3.

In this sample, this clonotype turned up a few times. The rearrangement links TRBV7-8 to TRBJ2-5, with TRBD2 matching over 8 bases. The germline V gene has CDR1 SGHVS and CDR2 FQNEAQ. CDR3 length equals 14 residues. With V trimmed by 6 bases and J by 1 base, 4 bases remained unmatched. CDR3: CASRRGLAQETQYF. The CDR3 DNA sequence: TGTGCCAGCAGGAGAGGACTAGCCCAAGAGACCCAGTACTTC.

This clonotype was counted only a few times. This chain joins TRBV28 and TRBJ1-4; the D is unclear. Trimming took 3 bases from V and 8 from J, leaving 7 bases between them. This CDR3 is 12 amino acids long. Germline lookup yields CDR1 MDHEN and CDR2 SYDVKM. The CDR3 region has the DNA TGTGCCAGCAGTTTCCCGTCGGAAAAACTGTTTTTT. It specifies CASSFPSEKLFF.

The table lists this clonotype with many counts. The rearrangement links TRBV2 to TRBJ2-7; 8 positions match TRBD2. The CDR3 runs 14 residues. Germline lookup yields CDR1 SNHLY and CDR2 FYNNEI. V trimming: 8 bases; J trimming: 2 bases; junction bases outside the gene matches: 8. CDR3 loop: CASARGGDTYEQYV. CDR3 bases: TGTGCCAGCGCCCGGGGGGGGGATACCTACGAGCAGTACGTC.

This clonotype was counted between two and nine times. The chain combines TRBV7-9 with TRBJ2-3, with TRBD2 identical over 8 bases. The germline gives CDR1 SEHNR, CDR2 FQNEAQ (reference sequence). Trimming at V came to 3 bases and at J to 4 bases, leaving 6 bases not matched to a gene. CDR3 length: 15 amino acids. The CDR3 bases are TGTGCCAGCAGCTTGATTGGACTAGCCTCAGATACGCAGTATTTT. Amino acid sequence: CASSLIGLASDTQYF.

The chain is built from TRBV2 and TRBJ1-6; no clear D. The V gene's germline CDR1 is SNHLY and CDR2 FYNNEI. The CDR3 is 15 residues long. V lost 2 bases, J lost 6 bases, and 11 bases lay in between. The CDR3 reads CASSEIRGSNSPLHF. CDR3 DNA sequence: TGTGCCAGCAGTGAAATCAGAGGGTCTAATTCACCCCTCCACTTT.

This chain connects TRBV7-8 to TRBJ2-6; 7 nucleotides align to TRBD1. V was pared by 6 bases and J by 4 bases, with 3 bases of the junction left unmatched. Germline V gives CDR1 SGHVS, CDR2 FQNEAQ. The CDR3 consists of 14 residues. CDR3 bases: TGTGCCAGCAGGGACAGGACCGGGGCCAACGTCCTGACTTTC. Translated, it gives CASRDRTGANVLTF.

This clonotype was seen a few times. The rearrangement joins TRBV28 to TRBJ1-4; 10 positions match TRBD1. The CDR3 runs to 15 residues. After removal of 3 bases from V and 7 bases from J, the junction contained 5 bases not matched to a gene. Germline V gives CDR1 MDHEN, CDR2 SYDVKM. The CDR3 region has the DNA TGTGCCAGCAGTTTGACAGGGGGCGCGGGTGAAAAACTGTTTTTT. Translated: CASSLTGGAGEKLFF. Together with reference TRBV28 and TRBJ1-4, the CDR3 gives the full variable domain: DVKVTQSSRYLVKRTGEKVFLECVQDMDHENMFWYRQDPGLGLRLIYFSYDVKMKEKGDIPEGYSVSREKKERFSLILESASTNQTSMYLCASSLTGGAGEKLFFGSGTQLSVL.

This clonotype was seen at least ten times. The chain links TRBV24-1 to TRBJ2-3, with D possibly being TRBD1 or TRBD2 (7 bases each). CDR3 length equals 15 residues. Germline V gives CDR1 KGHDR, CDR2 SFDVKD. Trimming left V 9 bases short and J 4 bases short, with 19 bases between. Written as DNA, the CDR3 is TGTGCCACCTCGTCGTGGGAGGGGGCAGCAGATACGCAGTATTTT. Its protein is CATSSWEGAADTQYF.

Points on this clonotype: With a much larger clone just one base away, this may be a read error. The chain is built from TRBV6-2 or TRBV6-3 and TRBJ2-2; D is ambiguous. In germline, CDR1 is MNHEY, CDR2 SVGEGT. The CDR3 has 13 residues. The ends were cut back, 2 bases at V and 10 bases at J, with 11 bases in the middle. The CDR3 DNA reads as TGTGCCAGCAGTTACGATGGAGCCGAGGAGCTGTTTTTT. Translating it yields CASSYDGAEELFF.

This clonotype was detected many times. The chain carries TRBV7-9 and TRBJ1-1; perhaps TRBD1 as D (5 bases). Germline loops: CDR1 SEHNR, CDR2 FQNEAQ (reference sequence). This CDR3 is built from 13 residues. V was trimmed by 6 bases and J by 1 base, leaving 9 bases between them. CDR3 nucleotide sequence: TGTGCCAGCAGGTCGACAGCGAACACTGAAGCTTTCTTT. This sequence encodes CASRSTANTEAFF.

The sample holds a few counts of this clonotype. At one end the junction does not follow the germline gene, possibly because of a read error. The CDR3 region has the DNA TGCGCCAGCAGCTTTGGTGGGCAAGAGACCCAGTACTTC. It is translated as CASSFGGQETQYF. The rearrangement uses TRBV5-4 and TRBJ2-5; no firm D call. The CDR3 has 13 amino acids. Germline lookup yields CDR1 SGHNT and CDR2 YYREEE (reference sequence).

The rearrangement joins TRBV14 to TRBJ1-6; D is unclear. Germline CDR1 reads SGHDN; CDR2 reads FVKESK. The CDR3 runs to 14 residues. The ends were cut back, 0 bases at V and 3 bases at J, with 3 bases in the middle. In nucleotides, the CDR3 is TGTGCCAGCAGCCAAGAGGTCTATAATTCACCCCTCCACTTT. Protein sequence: CASSQEVYNSPLHF. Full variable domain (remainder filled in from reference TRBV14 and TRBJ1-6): EAGVTQFPSHSVIEKGQTVTLRCDPISGHDNLYWYRRVMGKEIKFLLHFVKESKQDESGMPNNRFLAERTGGTYSTLKVQPAELEDSGVYFCASSQEVYNSPLHFGNGTRLTVT.

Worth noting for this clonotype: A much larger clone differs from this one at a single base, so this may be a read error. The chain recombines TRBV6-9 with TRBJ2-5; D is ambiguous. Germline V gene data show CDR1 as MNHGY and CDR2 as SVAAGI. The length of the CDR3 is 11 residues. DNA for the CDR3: TGTGCCGGCAGTTACCTAGAGACCCAGTACTTC. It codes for CAGSYLETQYF.

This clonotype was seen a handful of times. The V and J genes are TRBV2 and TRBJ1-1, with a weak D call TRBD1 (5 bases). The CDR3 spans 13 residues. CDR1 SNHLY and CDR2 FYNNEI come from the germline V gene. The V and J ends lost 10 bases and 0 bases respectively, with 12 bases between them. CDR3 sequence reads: CATEPTVNTEAFF. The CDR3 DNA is TGTGCCACCGAGCCGACAGTGAACACTGAAGCTTTCTTT.

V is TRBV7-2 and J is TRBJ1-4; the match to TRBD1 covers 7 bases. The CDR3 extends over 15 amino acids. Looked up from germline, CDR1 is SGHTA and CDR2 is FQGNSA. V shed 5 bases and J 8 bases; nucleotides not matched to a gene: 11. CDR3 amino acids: CASSARQGREEKLFF. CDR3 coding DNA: TGTGCCAGCAGCGCCCGACAGGGTCGTGAGGAAAAACTGTTTTTT.

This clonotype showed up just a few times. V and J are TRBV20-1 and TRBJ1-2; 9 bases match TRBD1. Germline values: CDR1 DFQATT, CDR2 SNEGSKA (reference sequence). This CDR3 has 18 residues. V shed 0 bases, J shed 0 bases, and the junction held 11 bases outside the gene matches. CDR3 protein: CSARDREGQGLANYGYTF. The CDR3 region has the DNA TGCAGTGCTAGAGATCGCGAGGGACAGGGACTAGCTAACTATGGCTACACCTTC.

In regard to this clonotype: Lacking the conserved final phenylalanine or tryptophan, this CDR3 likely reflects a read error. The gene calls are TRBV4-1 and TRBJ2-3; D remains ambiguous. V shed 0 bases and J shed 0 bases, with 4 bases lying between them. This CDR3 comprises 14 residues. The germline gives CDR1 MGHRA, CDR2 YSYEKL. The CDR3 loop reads CASSQEGSTDTQYC. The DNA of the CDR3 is TGCGCCAGCAGCCAAGAAGGGAGCACAGATACGCAGTATTGT.

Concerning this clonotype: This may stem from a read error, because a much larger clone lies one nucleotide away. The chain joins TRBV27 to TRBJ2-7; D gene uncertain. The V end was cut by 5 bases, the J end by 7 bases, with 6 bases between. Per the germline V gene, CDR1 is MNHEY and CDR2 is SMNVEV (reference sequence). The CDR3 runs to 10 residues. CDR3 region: CASSLGEQYV. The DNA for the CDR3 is TGTGCCAGCAGTCTTGGTGAGCAGTACGTC.

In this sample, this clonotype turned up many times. The CDR3 is CASTYRDRGRTQYF. The CDR3 DNA follows: TGTGCCAGCACCTATCGGGACAGGGGGCGTACGCAGTATTTT. The chain joins TRBV6-1 to TRBJ2-3; 12 bases are a match to TRBD1. This CDR3 has 14 residues. The V segment lost 7 bases and the J segment 8 bases; nucleotides outside the gene matches: 7. The germline V gene has CDR1 MNHNS and CDR2 SASEGT.

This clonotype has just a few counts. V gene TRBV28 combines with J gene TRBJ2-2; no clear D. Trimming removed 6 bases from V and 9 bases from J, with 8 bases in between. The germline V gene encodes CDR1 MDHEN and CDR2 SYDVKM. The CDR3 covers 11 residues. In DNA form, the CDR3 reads TGTGCCAGCAGAATAGCCAGGGAGCTGTTTTTT. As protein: CASRIARELFF.

For the CDR3, the DNA is TGTGCCAGCAGCGTAGACAGGGGCTTCAGCACTGAAGCTTTCTTT. Amino acids: CASSVDRGFSTEAFF. The chain uses TRBV9 and TRBJ1-1; 7 bases match TRBD1. Germline lookup yields CDR1 SGDLS and CDR2 YYNGEE. The ends lost 0 bases at V and 4 bases at J; junction bases unmatched: 6. The CDR3 has 15 amino acids.

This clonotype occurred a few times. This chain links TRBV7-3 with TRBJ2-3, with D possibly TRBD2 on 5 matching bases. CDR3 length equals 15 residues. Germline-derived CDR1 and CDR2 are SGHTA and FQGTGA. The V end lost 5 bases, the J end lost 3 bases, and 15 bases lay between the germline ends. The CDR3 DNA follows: TGTGCCAGCAGCCCCCGGGGTATCCCAACAGATACGCAGTATTTT. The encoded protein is CASSPRGIPTDTQYF.

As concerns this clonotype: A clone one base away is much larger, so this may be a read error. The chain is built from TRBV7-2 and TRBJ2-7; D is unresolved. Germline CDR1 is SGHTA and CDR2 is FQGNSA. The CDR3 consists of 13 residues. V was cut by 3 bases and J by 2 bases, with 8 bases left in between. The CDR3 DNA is TGTGCCAGCAGCTTGGCGGCTCCCTACGAGCAGTACGTC. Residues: CASSLAAPYEQYV.

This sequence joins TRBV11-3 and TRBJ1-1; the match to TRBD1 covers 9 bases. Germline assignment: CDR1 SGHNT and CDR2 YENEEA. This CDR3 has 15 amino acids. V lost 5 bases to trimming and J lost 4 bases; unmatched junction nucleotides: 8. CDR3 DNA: TGTGCCAGCAGCCCCTGGACAGGGGATGCCACTGAAGCTTTCTTT. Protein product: CASSPWTGDATEAFF.

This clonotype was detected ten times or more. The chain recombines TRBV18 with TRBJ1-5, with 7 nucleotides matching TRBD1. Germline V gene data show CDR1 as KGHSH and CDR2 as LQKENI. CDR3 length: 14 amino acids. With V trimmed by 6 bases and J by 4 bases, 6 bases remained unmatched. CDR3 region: CASSPGTDNQPQHF. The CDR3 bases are TGTGCCAGCTCCCCCGGGACAGATAATCAGCCCCAGCATTTT.